The 25 T cell receptor beta chains below all came from one sample that was sequenced in a study of blood T cell repertoires in COVID-19. The table came from immunoSEQ multiplex PCR; TCRdb's copy has only in-frame clones and leaves some out. The table shows about 230,000 clones, with around 83% occurring only once. The sequenced sample was peripheral blood. The source of these receptors is a middle-aged woman who had recovered from COVID-19.

This chain joins TRBV5-1 and TRBJ2-5; 8 bases line up with TRBD1. CDR3 size: 13 residues. V shed 4 bases and J 4 bases; nucleotides not matched to a gene: 3. CDR1 is SGHRS, CDR2 YFSETQ, per germline. CDR3: CASSIGQGETQYF. CDR3 nucleotides: TGCGCCAGCAGCATAGGACAGGGAGAGACCCAGTACTTC.

This rearrangement joins TRBV15 to TRBJ1-5; D ambiguous. V lost 1 base, J lost 4 bases, and 8 bases lay in between. There are 14 residues in the CDR3. CDR1 is LNHNV and CDR2 is YYDKDF in the germline V gene (reference sequence). CDR3 sequence: CATSRGQENQPQHF. The CDR3 coding sequence is TGTGCCACCAGCAGAGGGCAGGAAAATCAGCCCCAGCATTTT.

The chain recombines TRBV28 with TRBJ2-7; the match to TRBD1 covers 10 bases. The J segment lost 2 bases and the V segment lost 2 bases, leaving 9 bases of the junction unmatched. In germline, CDR1 is MDHEN, CDR2 SYDVKM. The CDR3 sequence is 17 residues long. This CDR3 is CASSLPFGTGEAYEQYF. CDR3 nucleotide sequence: TGTGCCAGCAGTTTACCTTTTGGGACAGGGGAGGCCTACGAGCAGTACTTC.

V usage is TRBV19 and J usage is TRBJ1-5; 7 nucleotides match TRBD1. The CDR3 is 17 amino acids. CDR1 and CDR2 from the germline V gene are LNHDA and SQIVND (reference sequence). With 5 bases clipped from V and 0 bases from J, the junction kept 10 bases outside the gene matches. The DNA of the CDR3 is TGTGCCAGTAGTTCGTGGACAGGCACGTATAGCAATCAGCCCCAGCATTTT. This codes for CASSSWTGTYSNQPQHF.

The chain combines TRBV7-3 with TRBJ2-5, with 8 bases matching TRBD1. V was pared by 4 bases and J by 5 bases, with 3 bases of the junction left unmatched. Germline assignment: CDR1 SGHTA and CDR2 FQGTGA. This CDR3 has 13 residues. The DNA for the CDR3 is TGTGCCAGCAGCTCGACAGGGGATGAGACCCAGTACTTC. Translated: CASSSTGDETQYF.

This chain joins TRBV3-1 (or the pseudogene TRBV3-2) and TRBJ1-1, with D tentatively TRBD1 (5 bases). V lost 8 bases and J lost 3, with 13 bases in between. CDR3 length: 13 amino acids. CDR1 and CDR2 from the germline V gene are LGHDT and YNNKEL (reference sequence). The DNA of the CDR3 is TGTGCCAGCTCCAGGGCTTCGTACACTGAAGCTTTCTTT. Translating it yields CASSRASYTEAFF.

This sequence joins TRBV18 and TRBJ2-7; unclear D gene. V lost 0 bases, J lost 6 bases, and 15 bases lay in between. Germline V lookup: CDR1 KGHSH, CDR2 LQKENI. This CDR3 is 15 amino acids long. The CDR3 spells CASSPPLSQAGEQYF. Written as DNA, the CDR3 is TGTGCCAGCTCACCACCGTTAAGCCAGGCAGGCGAGCAGTACTTC.

V usage is TRBV2 and J usage is TRBJ2-5; no clear D gene. The V and J ends lost 6 bases and 3 bases respectively, with 5 bases between them. Germline CDR1 SNHLY, CDR2 FYNNEI. The CDR3 extends over 11 amino acids. For the CDR3, the DNA is TGTGCCAGCAGCCTAGAAGAGACCCAGTACTTC. It codes for CASSLEETQYF. The full variable domain, with the rest looked up from reference TRBV2 and TRBJ2-5, is EPEVTQTPSHQVTQMGQEVILRCVPISNHLYFYWYRQILGQKVEFLVSFYNNEISEKSEIFDDQFSVERPDGSNFTLKIRSTKLEDSAMYFCASSLEETQYFGPGTRLLVL.

This chain connects TRBV5-6 to TRBJ2-7; 9 bases fit TRBD2. With 0 bases clipped from V and 2 bases from J, the junction kept 3 bases outside the gene matches. The CDR3 spans 15 residues. The germline CDR1 and CDR2 sequences are SGHDT and YYEEEE. The CDR3 DNA sequence: TGTGCCAGCAGCTTGGGACTAGCGGCCCCCTACGAGCAGTACTTC. Translated, it gives CASSLGLAAPYEQYF.

V and J are TRBV12-5 and TRBJ2-7; possibly TRBD1 for D (5 bases). Germline V gene sequence: CDR1 LGHNT, CDR2 FRNRAP. V dropped 6 bases and J dropped 5 bases, with 17 bases sitting between them. The CDR3 sequence is 14 residues long. CDR3 protein: CASGLWQGSHEQYF. CDR3 in DNA: TGTGCTAGTGGGTTATGGCAGGGTAGTCACGAGCAGTACTTC.

The rearrangement uses TRBV6-1 and TRBJ2-1; tentatively, D is TRBD2 (6 bases). V lost 5 bases to trimming and J lost 8 bases, with 22 bases between them. This CDR3 comprises 16 residues. Germline V gives CDR1 MNHNS, CDR2 SASEGT. The CDR3 sequence: CASSKGTFPYTYEQFF. The CDR3 nucleotides are TGTGCCAGCAGTAAAGGGACTTTCCCTTATACGTATGAGCAGTTCTTC.

Notes on this clone: A read error may account for a junction end that differs from germline. V gene TRBV29-1 combines with J gene TRBJ1-5; perhaps TRBD1 as D (6 bases). Germline CDR1 and CDR2: SQVTM and ANQGSEA. The CDR3 has 12 amino acids. This chain's CDR3 is CSLDRFNQPQHF. CDR3 in DNA: TGCAGCCTTGACAGGTTCAATCAGCCCCAGCATTTT.

This clone was observed once. The chain carries TRBV10-3 and TRBJ1-5; D not resolved. CDR1 ENHRY and CDR2 SYGVKD come from the germline V gene. This CDR3 spans 15 amino acids. With 6 bases removed from V and 1 base from J, the gap between germline ends came to 13 bases. CDR3 sequence: CAISPDFGSNQPQHF. For the CDR3, the DNA is TGTGCCATCAGCCCCGACTTCGGAAGCAATCAGCCCCAGCATTTT.

This chain joins TRBV19 and TRBJ2-4, with a tentative D call TRBD2 (5 bases). This CDR3 has 14 amino acids. The V gene lost 6 bases and the J gene lost 3 bases, with 12 bases spanning the gap. Germline loops: CDR1 LNHDA, CDR2 SQIVND (reference sequence). The CDR3 protein is CASRIPGNKNIQYF. The CDR3 DNA is TGTGCCAGTAGGATACCGGGAAACAAAAACATTCAGTACTTC.

This chain joins TRBV6-5 and TRBJ2-1; a weak D match, TRBD1 (8 bases). Germline V lookup: CDR1 MNHEY, CDR2 SVGAGI. The CDR3 sequence is 14 residues long. CDR3 sequence reads: CVVSTGEGYNEQFF. CDR3 nucleotide sequence: TGTGTAGTCTCGACAGGGGAGGGCTACAATGAGCAGTTCTTC.

V usage is TRBV6-1 and J usage is TRBJ1-3, with D possibly matching TRBD1 (5 bases). The CDR3 extends over 16 amino acids. Germline V gives CDR1 MNHNS, CDR2 SASEGT. Between the trimmed V and J ends, which lost 0 bases and 0 bases, there was a span of 9 bases. The CDR3 nucleotides are TGTGCCAGCAGTGAAGCTCGGGGGTACTCTGGAAACACCATATATTTT. It specifies CASSEARGYSGNTIYF.

This chain joins TRBV11-2 and TRBJ1-6, with 8 bases that match TRBD1. V lost 5 bases and J lost 6; bases outside the gene matches: 15. Germline V gene sequence: CDR1 SGHAT, CDR2 FQNNGV. This CDR3 has 18 residues. This CDR3 is CASSPPLRTGTANSPLHF. CDR3 sequence (DNA): TGTGCCAGCAGCCCCCCTCTCCGGACAGGGACCGCTAATTCACCCCTCCACTTT.

The genes are TRBV5-3 and TRBJ2-1; 10 bases are shared with TRBD1. TRBV5-3 carries the ORF label, with uncertain function. The CDR3 sequence is 16 residues long. V dropped 4 bases and J dropped 7; count of bases not matched to a gene: 11. CDR3: CARSPPRDRGRNEQFF. CDR3 nucleotides: TGTGCCAGAAGCCCCCCCCGGGACAGGGGACGGAATGAGCAGTTCTTC.

This chain links TRBV9 with TRBJ2-3; 9 bases line up with TRBD2. V was clipped by 2 bases and J by 2 bases; unmatched bases: 9. The CDR3 runs 17 residues. Germline V lookup: CDR1 SGDLS, CDR2 YYNGEE. CDR3 coding DNA: TGTGCCAGCAGCGTGGGAATAAGCGGGGGGTACACAGATACGCAGTATTTT. Its protein product is CASSVGISGGYTDTQYF.

V usage is TRBV6-5 and J usage is TRBJ2-7, with 8 bases aligning to TRBD1. The V segment lost 2 bases and the J segment 4 bases; nucleotides outside the gene matches: 4. CDR3 length equals 14 residues. The germline V gene encodes CDR1 MNHEY and CDR2 SVGAGI. The CDR3 DNA reads TGTGCCAGCAGTTACCAGGGGGCGTCGTACGAGCAGTACTTC. As protein: CASSYQGASYEQYF.

The rearrangement uses TRBV5-1 and TRBJ1-2; TRBD1 is a possible D gene (5 bases). The CDR3 covers 16 residues. V gave up 3 bases and J gave up 8 bases, with 23 bases separating them. Germline assignment: CDR1 SGHRS and CDR2 YFSETQ. CDR3 DNA sequence: TGCGCCAGCAGCTGGGACGGGACTCCTAGTACGCGGGGCTACACCTTC. Amino acid sequence: CASSWDGTPSTRGYTF.

The chain joins TRBV6-1 to TRBJ1-1; 9 bases fit TRBD1. V lost 2 bases, J lost 4 bases, and 11 bases stayed unmatched. The CDR3 runs to 17 residues. Germline CDR1 and CDR2: MNHNS and SASEGT. The CDR3 loop is CASSEWGQGARSTEAFF. The CDR3 DNA sequence: TGTGCCAGCAGTGAATGGGGACAGGGAGCTAGGAGCACTGAAGCTTTCTTT.

In DNA form, the CDR3 reads TGTGCCAGCAGTGAACAGGCGGGTCAGCCCCAGCATTTT. Protein product: CASSEQAGQPQHF. The rearrangement joins TRBV6-1 to TRBJ1-5; D unclear. Germline V gene lookup returns CDR1 MNHNS and CDR2 SASEGT. V gave up 2 bases and J gave up 6 bases, with 8 bases separating them. The length of the CDR3 is 13 residues.

The chain combines TRBV2 with TRBJ1-4; 8 bases fit TRBD1. The germline V gene has CDR1 SNHLY and CDR2 FYNNEI. Unmatched junction bases numbered 6, after V lost 3 bases and J lost 6 bases. This CDR3 has 15 amino acids. CDR3 sequence reads: CASSDMPTGDEKLFF. In nucleotides, the CDR3 is TGTGCCAGCAGTGACATGCCGACAGGGGATGAAAAACTGTTTTTT.

This chain links TRBV7-9 with TRBJ2-5; TRBD2 aligns across 8 bases. Losses at the gene ends were 2 bases for V and 2 bases for J; bases not matched to a gene: 7. This CDR3 region has 16 residues. Germline V gene data show CDR1 as SEHNR and CDR2 as FQNEAQ (reference sequence). For the CDR3, the DNA is TGTGCCAGCAGCTTAATGGCGGGGGGCCCTCAAGAGACCCAGTACTTC. Amino acids: CASSLMAGGPQETQYF.